Here is one T cell receptor beta chain with its context. Its binding antigen is unknown. No qualities accompany the bases; no much larger clone lies one base away. TCRbeta CDR3 regions were amplified from genomic DNA by means of the immunoSEQ Assay, a bias-controlled multiplex PCR. Under the source paper's analysis protocol: The number of nucleated cells in each sample was estimated from the amplification of reference gene primers within the assay. Sequence reads were collapsed and filtered to measure the absolute abundance of every unique TCRbeta CDR3 rearrangement. Productive Simpson clonality was computed per sample as the square root of Simpson's diversity index over productive rearrangements. The table comes from immuneACCESS by way of TCRdb, which keeps in-frame sequences with V and J called. Part of the clones is missing from these tables; in studies checked, under half for an unresolved V gene and the rest for unknown reasons. V and J calls plus clone size are reproduced from that table; the DNA served to infer D and trimming. The sample has about 140,000 clones on record, about 80% of them singletons. About 7% of the sample belongs to the ten largest clones.

Each collaborating institution followed its own protocols to collect whole blood in K2EDTA tubes. For TCRbeta analysis, collaborator samples were shipped as frozen whole blood, as isolated PBMCs, or as DNA extracted from either sample type. V is cut by 1 base and J by 1 base, and the space between the germline ends is 11 bases. The CDR3 contains 16 residues, cysteine and phenylalanine counted. Only CDR3 DNA remains: 48 bases, in frame from the first base. For CDR1 and CDR2, the germline V gene lists MNHNS and SASEGT. This specimen comes from a study of blood T cell repertoires in COVID-19 (dated by TCRdb to 2019 to 2021). Study-wide context: Collaborator samples came from the United States, Italy and Spain and covered acute and convalescent phases of COVID-19. Samples came from the ongoing ImmuneRACE study (first 160 participants) plus 1,254 subjects from 6 global collaborators. Nearly every sample came with metadata listing a de-identified subject ID, COVID-19 status, age in years and sex. The dataset comprised deeply sampled blood TCRbeta repertoires from subjects exposed to, actively infected with, or recovered from COVID-19. The repertoires were made available in a free public database intended to serve as a resource for research on the immune response to SARS-CoV-2. Where available, HLA class I and class II types were taken from metadata supplied by the sample provider and were not determined by assay-based typing. The material from the prospective study consisted of cDNA or gDNA derived from T cells, B-cell-depleted T cells, or PBMCs.

Paper-wide results and their limitations: How much clinical and demographic metadata was included differed by source and by participant, and the metadata was provided uncurated.

Source material: peripheral blood. Recombination linked TRBV6-1 to TRBJ1-5; no D gene can be assigned with confidence. This receptor was identified in a human donor in a cohort sampled during active COVID-19. The nucleotide sequence is TGTGCCAGCAGTGAAGTTTTGACTGGGAGCAATCAGCCCCAGCATTTT. This yields the protein CASSEVLTGSNQPQHF.